The 24 T cell receptor beta chains below all came from one sample that was sequenced in a study of T cell responses to AZD1222 COVID-19 vaccine. TCRdb's copy holds only in-frame clones and misses some; the assay was immunoSEQ multiplex PCR. Of 120,000 or so clones listed, 90% are singletons. The material sequenced was peripheral blood, taken on day 0 of MenACWY control vaccination. The receptor source for this set is an adult in good health.

This clone was detected only once. The CDR3 loop is CASSWGQINEKLFF. The CDR3 nucleotides read TGTGCCAGCAGCTGGGGACAGATAAATGAAAAACTGTTTTTT. J is TRBJ1-4 and V is TRBV2; 7 nucleotides agree with TRBD1. Trimming took 6 bases from V and 5 from J; bases not matched to a gene: 6. This CDR3 has 14 amino acids. Germline CDR1 and CDR2: SNHLY and FYNNEI.

The rearrangement joins TRBV6-5 to TRBJ2-2; TRBD2 matches at 9 bases. Germline lookup yields CDR1 MNHEY and CDR2 SVGAGI. V trimming: 6 bases; J trimming: 7 bases; junction bases outside the gene matches: 6. This CDR3 has 14 residues. CDR3 in DNA: TGTGCCAGCAGGCGGGAGGGCCTGGGCGGGGAGCTGTTTTTT. Its protein is CASRREGLGGELFF.

This clone has just a few counts. The chain has TRBV7-2 and TRBJ2-1; 10 bases fit TRBD2. V shed 1 base and J 6 bases; nucleotides not matched to a gene: 3. The CDR3 totals 15 residues. In germline, CDR1 is SGHTA, CDR2 FQGNSA. The CDR3 region is CASSLVSGGSNEQFF. The DNA for the CDR3 is TGTGCCAGCAGCTTAGTTAGCGGGGGGAGCAATGAGCAGTTCTTC.

This sequence joins TRBV20-1 and TRBJ2-7; D gene unclear. Germline CDR1 and CDR2: DFQATT and SNEGSKA (reference sequence). CDR3 size: 11 residues. The ends were cut back, 5 bases at V and 0 bases at J, with 5 bases in the middle. The DNA of the CDR3 is TGCAGTGCTCGTGACTCCTACGAGCAGTACTTC. It translates to CSARDSYEQYF.

The chain couples TRBV6-1 to TRBJ2-3, with a tentative D call TRBD1 (6 bases). The length of the CDR3 is 16 residues. V lost 1 base to trimming and J lost 0 bases, with 11 bases between them. The V gene's germline CDR1 is MNHNS and CDR2 SASEGT. The CDR3 protein is CASSEVGAPSTDTQYF. DNA for the CDR3: TGTGCCAGCAGTGAAGTGGGGGCCCCCAGCACAGATACGCAGTATTTT.

The rearrangement joins TRBV5-1 to TRBJ2-3; the match to TRBD2 covers 11 bases. CDR1 is SGHRS, CDR2 YFSETQ, per germline. The CDR3 runs 14 residues. The J segment lost 1 base and the V segment lost 5 bases, leaving 0 bases of the junction unmatched. CDR3: CASRGLAGTDTQYF. The DNA of the CDR3 is TGCGCCAGCAGGGGACTAGCGGGCACAGATACGCAGTATTTT.

This sequence joins TRBV7-9 and TRBJ2-3, with 9 bases matching TRBD2. CDR1 is SEHNR, CDR2 FQNEAQ, per germline (reference sequence). V shed 5 bases and J 6 bases; nucleotides not matched to a gene: 15. This CDR3 spans 17 amino acids. DNA of the CDR3: TGTGCCAGCAGCCCCGCCCTGGCGAGCGGGGGGTCGGATACGCAGTATTTT. Translation gives CASSPALASGGSDTQYF.

This clone appeared once. The gene calls are TRBV19 and TRBJ1-4; D remains unclear. This CDR3 spans 15 amino acids. CDR1 LNHDA and CDR2 SQIVND come from the germline V gene (reference sequence). V shed 1 base and J shed 3 bases, with 9 bases lying between them. CDR3 protein: CASSIGAIPNEKLFF. The DNA of the CDR3 is TGTGCCAGTAGTATAGGAGCAATACCTAATGAAAAACTGTTTTTT.

This clone occurred once. This rearrangement joins TRBV7-3 to TRBJ2-3, with 7 bases lining up with TRBD2. The CDR3 sequence is 14 residues long. V trimming: 5 bases; J trimming: 7 bases; junction bases outside the gene matches: 9. Per the germline V gene, CDR1 is SGHTA and CDR2 is FQGTGA. For the CDR3, the DNA is TGTGCCAGCAGCCCGGGGCGGGAGTATCATACGCAGTATTTT. This encodes CASSPGREYHTQYF.

The CDR3 nucleotides are TGCGCCAGCAGTTCTGACAAATACGAGCAGTACTTC. It yields the protein CASSSDKYEQYF. This chain uses TRBV5-1 with TRBJ2-7, with D unresolved. The CDR3 is 12 residues long. Germline assignment: CDR1 SGHRS and CDR2 YFSETQ. Trimming cost V 5 bases and J 4 bases, with 10 bases left between them.

Turning to this clone: The germline gene is not matched at one end of the junction; a read error may be the cause. This chain links TRBV5-6 with TRBJ1-6; D is unclear. CDR3 length: 13 residues. Germline V CDR1 and CDR2: SGHDT, YYEEEE. This CDR3 is CASRVGFNSPLYF. The CDR3 nucleotides read TGTGCCAGCCGGGTAGGGTTTAATTCACCCCTCTACTTT.

The chain is built from TRBV11-1 and TRBJ2-7; TRBD1 matches at 9 bases. Germline V lookup: CDR1 SGHAT, CDR2 FQDESV (reference sequence). The CDR3 is 15 amino acids. V trimming: 2 bases; J trimming: 0 bases; junction bases outside the gene matches: 2. The CDR3, as DNA: TGTGCCAGCAGCTTAAGACAGGGGGACTCCTACGAGCAGTACTTC. Its protein is CASSLRQGDSYEQYF.

The chain joins TRBV9 to TRBJ1-1, with a weak D call TRBD1 (5 bases). The germline V and J ends were trimmed by 3 bases and 5 bases, with 8 bases remaining between them. The CDR3 sequence is 12 residues long. The V gene's germline CDR1 is SGDLS and CDR2 YYNGEE. CDR3 sequence reads: CASSGGETEAFF. Written as DNA, the CDR3 is TGTGCCAGCAGCGGGGGGGAGACTGAAGCTTTCTTT. Complete variable domain (other parts from reference TRBV9 and TRBJ1-1): DSGVTQTPKHLITATGQRVTLRCSPRSGDLSVYWYQQSLDQGLQFLIQYYNGEERAKGNILERFSAQQFPDLHSELNLSSLELGDSALYFCASSGGETEAFFGQGTRLTVV.

The rearrangement links TRBV28 to TRBJ1-5; TRBD1 matches at 8 bases. There are 15 residues in the CDR3. CDR1 and CDR2 (germline): MDHEN, SYDVKM. With 9 bases clipped from V and 3 bases from J, the junction kept 10 bases outside the gene matches. The CDR3 is CASVSWTGLNQPQHF. The CDR3 nucleotides are TGTGCCAGTGTTTCATGGACAGGGCTCAATCAGCCCCAGCATTTT.

This chain joins TRBV20-1 and TRBJ1-6, with D possibly TRBD1 on 5 matching bases. V lost 3 bases and J 0 bases, leaving 15 bases between the germline ends. The germline CDR1 and CDR2 sequences are DFQATT and SNEGSKA (reference sequence). The CDR3 length is 17 residues. CDR3 residues: CSASVQGLPSYNSPLHF. In nucleotides, the CDR3 is TGCAGTGCTAGTGTCCAGGGACTTCCCTCCTATAATTCACCCCTCCACTTT.

This chain uses TRBV5-6 with TRBJ2-1, with a weak D call TRBD1 (6 bases). CDR1 and CDR2 from the germline V gene are SGHDT and YYEEEE. V shed 1 base and J shed 2 bases, with 10 bases lying between them. This CDR3 region has 15 residues. The CDR3 protein is CASSLSRGAYNEQFF. The CDR3 nucleotides are TGTGCCAGCAGCTTGTCCAGGGGTGCCTACAATGAGCAGTTCTTC.

J is TRBJ1-4 and V is TRBV2, with 9 bases identical to TRBD1. Per germline, CDR1 SNHLY and CDR2 FYNNEI. This CDR3 contains 18 residues. Trimming at V came to 4 bases and at J to 3 bases, leaving 12 bases not matched to a gene. As DNA, the CDR3 is TGTGCCAGCAGTGCCTCCGGGACAGGGAAAGAGGCTAATGAAAAACTGTTTTTT. Its translation is CASSASGTGKEANEKLFF.

DNA for the CDR3: TGTGCCAGCAGCTGCATAATTGGGGAACTAGATTCCCTTTGTACCGGGGAGCTGTTTTTT. It specifies CASSCIIGELDSLCTGELFF. The chain joins TRBV3-1 (or the pseudogene TRBV3-2) to TRBJ2-2, with D possibly being TRBD2 (5 bases). CDR1 and CDR2 (germline): LGHDT, YNNKEL (reference sequence). CDR3 length: 20 amino acids. V was clipped by 5 bases and J by 5 bases, with 30 bases between them.

The chain is built from TRBV7-9 and TRBJ1-2; a weak D match, TRBD1 (6 bases). The CDR3 has 13 residues. CDR1 is SEHNR and CDR2 is FQNEAQ in the germline V gene (reference sequence). V was pared by 1 base and J by 5 bases, with 8 bases between. This chain's CDR3 is CASSLGQGYGYTF. The CDR3 nucleotides read TGTGCCAGCAGCTTAGGGCAGGGGTATGGCTACACCTTC.

This rearrangement joins TRBV6-5 to TRBJ2-4; unclear D gene. The ends were cut back, 2 bases at V and 1 base at J, with 6 bases in the middle. Germline CDR1 is MNHEY and CDR2 is SVGAGI. The CDR3 has 14 amino acids. The DNA for the CDR3 is TGTGCCAGCAGTTACGACTGGGCCAAAAACATTCAGTACTTC. This encodes CASSYDWAKNIQYF.

This clone is a singleton in its sample. This chain uses TRBV7-2 with TRBJ1-5; 7 positions agree with TRBD1. Germline CDR1 is SGHTA and CDR2 is FQGNSA. After removal of 2 bases from V and 3 bases from J, the junction contained 4 bases not matched to a gene. The CDR3 sequence is 15 residues long. The CDR3 DNA reads TGTGCCAGCAGCTTAAAGGGGGCTCCCAATCAGCCCCAGCATTTT. This sequence encodes CASSLKGAPNQPQHF.

The chain is built from TRBV27 and TRBJ1-3; 9 bases match TRBD1. The CDR3 is 16 amino acids. J was trimmed by 4 bases and V by 4 bases; bases with no gene match: 8. Germline V lookup: CDR1 MNHEY, CDR2 SMNVEV (reference sequence). The CDR3 loop is CASSSIGTGFGNTIYF. The CDR3 bases are TGTGCCAGCAGTTCAATCGGGACAGGGTTCGGAAACACCATATATTTT.

The gene calls are TRBV18 and TRBJ1-1; TRBD1 is a possible D gene (5 bases). The V and J ends lost 1 base and 5 bases respectively, with 17 bases between them. Germline CDR1 is KGHSH and CDR2 is LQKENI. This CDR3 is 16 amino acids long. In nucleotides, the CDR3 is TGTGCCAGCTCACCACGGGCGCAGACAGACCTAACTGAAGCTTTCTTT. Amino acid sequence: CASSPRAQTDLTEAFF.

V is TRBV11-3 and J is TRBJ2-2; D possibly corresponds to TRBD1 (6 bases). In germline, CDR1 is SGHNT, CDR2 YENEEA. V was clipped by 5 bases and J by 9 bases, with 13 bases between them. The CDR3 has 13 amino acids. CDR3 protein: CASSTMGARELFF. Written as DNA, the CDR3 is TGTGCCAGCAGCACCATGGGGGCGCGGGAGCTGTTTTTT.